What follows are 19 T cell receptor beta chains derived from one specimen sequenced in a study of shared clonotypes between healthy human individuals. The table came from immunoSEQ multiplex PCR; TCRdb's copy has only in-frame clones and leaves some out. Seen here are about 2,500,000 clones, approximately 92% observed once, and the top ten hold roughly 0.15%. Source material: naive CD4+ T cells sorted from blood. Specified subset: CD45RA+ positively selected. These receptors all come from a young man in good health.

CDR3 in amino acids: CASSPRTGMGVTEAFF. The CDR3 region has the DNA TGTGCCAGCAGCCCCAGGACAGGGATGGGCGTCACTGAAGCTTTCTTT. This chain joins TRBV5-6 and TRBJ1-1, with 8 bases lining up with TRBD1. CDR3 length: 16 residues. Germline assignment: CDR1 SGHDT and CDR2 YYEEEE. Unmatched junction bases numbered 12, after V lost 4 bases and J lost 4 bases.

The chain combines TRBV4-1 with TRBJ2-5; a possible D gene is TRBD2 (6 bases). Per the germline V gene, CDR1 is MGHRA and CDR2 is YSYEKL. V was clipped by 1 base and J by 1 base, with 16 bases between them. CDR3 length: 17 amino acids. CDR3 region: CASSQARGSGPQETQYF. CDR3 bases: TGCGCCAGCAGCCAAGCGCGGGGAAGCGGACCCCAAGAGACCCAGTACTTC.

The chain combines TRBV29-1 with TRBJ1-5; 7 bases line up with TRBD1. The germline gives CDR1 SQVTM, CDR2 ANQGSEA. The J segment lost 0 bases and the V segment lost 6 bases, leaving 5 bases of the junction unmatched. The CDR3 contains 14 residues. The CDR3 region is CSVLTGASNQPQHF. The DNA for the CDR3 is TGCAGCGTACTCACAGGGGCTAGCAATCAGCCCCAGCATTTT.

This clone is a singleton in its sample. The genes are TRBV7-9 and TRBJ1-4; maybe TRBD1 (5 bases). The V gene's germline CDR1 is SEHNR and CDR2 FQNEAQ (reference sequence). The V and J ends lost 6 bases and 8 bases respectively, with 10 bases between them. This CDR3 is 12 amino acids long. As DNA, the CDR3 is TGTGCCAGCAGTTTTAAGGGGGAAAAACTGTTTTTT. As protein: CASSFKGEKLFF.

The chain links TRBV5-1 to TRBJ2-7, with 9 bases fitting TRBD1. CDR3 length: 13 residues. The germline V gene has CDR1 SGHRS and CDR2 YFSETQ. V trimming: 3 bases; J trimming: 5 bases; junction bases outside the gene matches: 3. The CDR3 protein is CASSSTGGHEQYF. CDR3 in DNA: TGCGCCAGCAGCTCAACAGGGGGCCACGAGCAGTACTTC.

V is TRBV10-2 and J is TRBJ1-2; D gene ambiguous. Deletions cut 3 bases from V and 8 bases from J, with 28 bases between. The germline CDR1 and CDR2 sequences are WSHSY and SAAADI. The CDR3 is 18 amino acids. In nucleotides, the CDR3 is TGCGCCAGCAGTGAAGTTGTAGCAACAGAATTCGGACCCCGGGGCTACACCTTC. It encodes CASSEVVATEFGPRGYTF.

The chain links TRBV5-6 to TRBJ1-4; the D is unclear. Looked up from germline, CDR1 is SGHDT and CDR2 is YYEEEE. V lost 4 bases, J lost 10 bases, and 17 bases lay in between. The CDR3 length is 14 residues. CDR3 sequence: CASSQRGLARKLFF. CDR3 DNA sequence: TGTGCCAGCAGCCAACGGGGTTTAGCAAGAAAACTGTTTTTT.

The chain is built from TRBV6-6 and TRBJ1-5; D is unclear. The CDR3 contains 13 residues. Trimming took off 2 bases at V and 3 bases at J, with 5 bases between the two ends. CDR1 MNHNY and CDR2 SVGAGI come from the germline V gene (reference sequence). For the CDR3, the DNA is TGTGCCAGCAGTTACGATTACAATCAGCCCCAGCATTTT. Encoded protein: CASSYDYNQPQHF.

This chain connects TRBV12-5 to TRBJ1-3; 10 bases line up with TRBD1. CDR3 length: 16 amino acids. Germline trimming cut 4 bases from V and 3 bases from J; bases unmatched to any gene: 6. Germline CDR1 and CDR2: LGHNT and FRNRAP. CDR3 residues: CASGSSGTGDGNTIYF. CDR3 bases: TGTGCTAGTGGTTCGTCCGGGACAGGGGATGGAAACACCATATATTTT. The complete variable domain, with remaining parts taken from reference TRBV12-5 and TRBJ1-3, reads DARVTQTPRHKVTEMGQEVTMRCQPILGHNTVFWYRQTMMQGLELLAYFRNRAPLDDSGMPKDRFSAEMPDATLATLKIQPSEPRDSAVYFCASGSSGTGDGNTIYFGEGSWLTVV.

The chain couples TRBV2 to TRBJ2-7; 9 nucleotides agree with TRBD1. The V gene end was trimmed by 4 bases and the J gene end by 1 base; junction bases not matched to a gene: 5. There are 15 residues in the CDR3. Germline loops: CDR1 SNHLY, CDR2 FYNNEI. In DNA form, the CDR3 reads TGTGCCAGCAGTGGGCGTGGACAGGGGTCCTACGAGCAGTACTTC. Protein sequence: CASSGRGQGSYEQYF.

This sequence joins TRBV29-1 and TRBJ2-5; a possible D gene is TRBD1 (6 bases). This CDR3 comprises 13 residues. In germline, CDR1 is SQVTM, CDR2 ANQGSEA. V lost 6 bases and J lost 2, with 13 bases in between. The CDR3 coding sequence is TGCAGCGTCGATGGGACATCGCAAGAGACCCAGTACTTC. As protein: CSVDGTSQETQYF. The full variable domain, with the rest looked up from reference TRBV29-1 and TRBJ2-5, is SAVISQKPSRDICQRGTSLTIQCQVDSQVTMMFWYRQQPGQSLTLIATANQGSEATYESGFVIDKFPISRPNLTFSTLTVSNMSPEDSSIYLCSVDGTSQETQYFGPGTRLLVL.

The V call is TRBV30, the J call TRBJ2-2; unclear D gene. The CDR3 spans 12 residues. Between the trimmed V and J ends, which lost 4 bases and 3 bases, there was a span of 6 bases. Germline lookup yields CDR1 GTSNPN and CDR2 SVGIG (reference sequence). CDR3 nucleotides: TGTGCCTGGAATGGGGACACCGGGGAGCTGTTTTTT. Amino acids: CAWNGDTGELFF.

This clone has a handful of counts. V and J are TRBV19 and TRBJ2-6; D gene uncertain. The germline V gene encodes CDR1 LNHDA and CDR2 SQIVND (reference sequence). V was cut by 1 base and J by 0 bases, with 10 bases left in between. The CDR3 has 17 residues. This CDR3 reads CASSIALRSSGANVLTF. CDR3 DNA sequence: TGTGCCAGTAGTATAGCCCTGAGAAGCTCTGGGGCCAACGTCCTGACTTTC.

The chain is built from TRBV28 and TRBJ1-4; D gene unclear. V was cut by 7 bases and J by 7 bases, with 19 bases left in between. This CDR3 is built from 15 residues. Germline V gives CDR1 MDHEN, CDR2 SYDVKM. CDR3 amino acids: CASKGRLGMGEKLFF. In DNA, the CDR3 is TGTGCCAGCAAGGGTCGTTTGGGGATGGGTGAAAAACTGTTTTTT.

The chain employs TRBV28 and TRBJ2-5, with 8 bases aligning to TRBD2. This CDR3 comprises 13 residues. CDR1 is MDHEN, CDR2 SYDVKM, per germline. The V gene end was trimmed by 10 bases and the J gene end by 2 bases; junction bases not matched to a gene: 6. This CDR3 is CANGGAKQETQYF. CDR3 in DNA: TGTGCCAACGGGGGGGCCAAGCAAGAGACCCAGTACTTC.

This clone came up a few times. This chain uses TRBV6-6 with TRBJ1-6, with TRBD1 matching 8 bases. The CDR3 totals 16 residues. With V trimmed by 4 bases and J by 4 bases, 6 bases remained unmatched. CDR1 and CDR2 from the germline V gene are MNHNY and SVGAGI (reference sequence). This CDR3 reads CASSSGGTGYNSPLHF. The DNA of the CDR3 is TGTGCCAGCAGTTCGGGTGGGACAGGTTATAATTCACCCCTCCACTTT.

A word on this clone: Distinct nucleotide sequences in the sample also encode this CDR3. The genes are TRBV6-5 and TRBJ1-2; 8 bases are shared with TRBD1. CDR3 length: 15 amino acids. Germline V CDR1 and CDR2: MNHEY, SVGAGI. Germline trimming cut 0 bases from V and 5 bases from J; bases unmatched to any gene: 5. CDR3 sequence reads: CASSYSPGGGYGYTF. The CDR3 DNA follows: TGTGCCAGCAGTTACTCCCCAGGGGGCGGTTATGGCTACACCTTC.

This sequence joins TRBV6-8 and TRBJ2-7; D is unclear. Germline lookup yields CDR1 MNHGY and CDR2 SAAAGT. The CDR3 is 12 amino acids. The V gene lost 5 bases and the J gene lost 1 base, with 6 bases spanning the gap. In nucleotides, the CDR3 is TGTGCCAGCAGTCCGACATCCTACGAGCAGTACTTC. Translation gives CASSPTSYEQYF.

As for this clone: Sequence at one end of the junction differs from germline and may be a read error. V and J are TRBV6-5 and TRBJ2-7; TRBD1 aligns across 11 bases. This CDR3 contains 13 residues. Germline loops: CDR1 MNHEY, CDR2 SVGAGI. The CDR3, as DNA: TGTGCCATCAGTTGGACAGGGGGCCGCGAGCAGTACTTC. The encoded protein is CAISWTGGREQYF.